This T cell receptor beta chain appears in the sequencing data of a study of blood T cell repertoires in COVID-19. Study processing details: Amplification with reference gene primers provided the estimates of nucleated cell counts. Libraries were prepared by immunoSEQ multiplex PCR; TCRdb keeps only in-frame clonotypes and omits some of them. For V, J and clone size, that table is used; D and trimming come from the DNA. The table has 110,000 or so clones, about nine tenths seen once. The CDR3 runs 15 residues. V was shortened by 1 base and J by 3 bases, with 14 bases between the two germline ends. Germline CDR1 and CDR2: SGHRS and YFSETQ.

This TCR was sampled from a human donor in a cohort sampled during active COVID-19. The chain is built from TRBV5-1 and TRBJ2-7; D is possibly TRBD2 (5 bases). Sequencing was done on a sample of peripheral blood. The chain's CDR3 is CASSLSGGQLYEQYF. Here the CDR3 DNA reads TGCGCCAGCAGCTTGAGTGGCGGGCAACTCTACGAGCAGTACTTC.